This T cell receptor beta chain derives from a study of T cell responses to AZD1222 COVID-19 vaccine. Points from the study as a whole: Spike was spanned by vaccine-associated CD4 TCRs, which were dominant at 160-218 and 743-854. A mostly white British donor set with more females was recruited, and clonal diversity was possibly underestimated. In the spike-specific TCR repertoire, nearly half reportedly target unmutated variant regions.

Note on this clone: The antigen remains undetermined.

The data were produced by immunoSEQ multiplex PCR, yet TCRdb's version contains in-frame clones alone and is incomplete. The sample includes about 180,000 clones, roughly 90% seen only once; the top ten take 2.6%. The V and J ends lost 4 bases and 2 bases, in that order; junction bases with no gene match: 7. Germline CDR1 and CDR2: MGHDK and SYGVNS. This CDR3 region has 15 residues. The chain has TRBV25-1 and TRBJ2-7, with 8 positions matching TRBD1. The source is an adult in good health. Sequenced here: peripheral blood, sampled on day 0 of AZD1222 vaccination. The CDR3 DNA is TGTGCCAGCAGTGCTTGGACAGGGTCCACCTACGAGCAGTACTTC. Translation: CASSAWTGSTYEQYF.